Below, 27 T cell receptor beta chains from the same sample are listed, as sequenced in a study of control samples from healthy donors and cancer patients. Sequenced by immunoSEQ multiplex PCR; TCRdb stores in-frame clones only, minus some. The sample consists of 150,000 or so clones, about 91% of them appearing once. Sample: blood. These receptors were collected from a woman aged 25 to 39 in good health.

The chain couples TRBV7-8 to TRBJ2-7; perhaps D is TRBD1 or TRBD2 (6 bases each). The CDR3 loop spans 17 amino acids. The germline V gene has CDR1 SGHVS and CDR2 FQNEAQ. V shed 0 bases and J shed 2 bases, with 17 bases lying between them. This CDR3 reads CASSLARGAGSTYEQYV. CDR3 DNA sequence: TGTGCCAGCAGCTTAGCGAGGGGGGCCGGTTCAACCTACGAGCAGTACGTC.

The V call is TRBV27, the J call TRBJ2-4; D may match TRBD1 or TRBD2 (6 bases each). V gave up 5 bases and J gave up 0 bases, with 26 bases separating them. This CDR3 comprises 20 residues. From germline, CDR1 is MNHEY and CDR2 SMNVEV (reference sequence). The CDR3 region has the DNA TGTGCCAGCAGTGGGACCGGGACAAGCACAACTAGCAAAGCCAAAAACATTCAGTACTTC. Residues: CASSGTGTSTTSKAKNIQYF.

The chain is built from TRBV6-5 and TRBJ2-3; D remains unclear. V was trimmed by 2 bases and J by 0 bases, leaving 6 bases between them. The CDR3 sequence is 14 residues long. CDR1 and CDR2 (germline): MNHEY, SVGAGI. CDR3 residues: CASSYQLSTDTQYF. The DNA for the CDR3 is TGTGCCAGCAGTTACCAGCTGAGCACAGATACGCAGTATTTT.

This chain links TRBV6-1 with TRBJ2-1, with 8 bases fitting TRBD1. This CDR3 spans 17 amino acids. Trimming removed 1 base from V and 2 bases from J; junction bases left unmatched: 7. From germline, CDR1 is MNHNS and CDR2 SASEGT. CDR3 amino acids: CASSEEPQGATYNEQFF. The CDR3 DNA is TGTGCCAGCAGTGAAGAGCCCCAGGGGGCCACCTACAATGAGCAGTTCTTC.

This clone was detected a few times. The CDR3 loop reads CASSLGTSGYEQYF. The CDR3 DNA sequence: TGTGCCAGCAGCCTTGGGACTAGCGGCTACGAGCAGTACTTC. The chain joins TRBV3-1 (or the pseudogene TRBV3-2) to TRBJ2-7; TRBD2 agrees at 11 bases. Germline trimming cut 4 bases from V and 3 bases from J; bases unmatched to any gene: 2. CDR1 is LGHDT and CDR2 is YNNKEL in the germline V gene (reference sequence). The CDR3 sequence is 14 residues long.

DNA for the CDR3: TGTGCCAGCAGCGTAGAAGACCTAGCGGGGGGGCGGGACACCGGGGAGCTGTTTTTT. Translation: CASSVEDLAGGRDTGELFF. The chain joins TRBV9 to TRBJ2-2; the match to TRBD2 covers 12 bases. The CDR3 is 19 residues long. Trimming took 0 bases from V and 3 from J; bases not matched to a gene: 9. CDR1 is SGDLS, CDR2 YYNGEE, per germline.

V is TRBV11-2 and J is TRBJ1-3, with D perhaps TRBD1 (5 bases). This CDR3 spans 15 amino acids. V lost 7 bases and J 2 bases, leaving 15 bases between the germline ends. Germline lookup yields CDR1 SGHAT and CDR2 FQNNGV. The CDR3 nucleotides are TGTGCCAGCACGGAACAGGTTCGAACTGGAAACACCATATATTTT. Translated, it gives CASTEQVRTGNTIYF.

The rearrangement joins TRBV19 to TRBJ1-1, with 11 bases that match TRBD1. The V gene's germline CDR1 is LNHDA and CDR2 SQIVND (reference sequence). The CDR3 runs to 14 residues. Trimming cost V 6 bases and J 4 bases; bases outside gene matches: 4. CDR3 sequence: CASRTGTGGTEAFF. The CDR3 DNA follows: TGTGCCAGTAGGACCGGGACAGGGGGCACTGAAGCTTTCTTT.

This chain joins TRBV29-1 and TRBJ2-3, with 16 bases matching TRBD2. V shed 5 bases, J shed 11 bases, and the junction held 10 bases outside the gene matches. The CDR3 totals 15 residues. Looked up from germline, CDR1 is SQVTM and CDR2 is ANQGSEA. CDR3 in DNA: TGCAGCGTTATGCCGGGACTAGCGGGGGGGGTTGGGCAGTATTTT. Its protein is CSVMPGLAGGVGQYF.

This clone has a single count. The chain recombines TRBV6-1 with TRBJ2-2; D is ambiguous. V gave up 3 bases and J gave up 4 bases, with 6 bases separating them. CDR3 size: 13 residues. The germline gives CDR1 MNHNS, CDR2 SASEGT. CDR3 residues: CASSDPSTGELFF. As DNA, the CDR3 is TGTGCCAGCAGTGACCCGAGCACCGGGGAGCTGTTTTTT.

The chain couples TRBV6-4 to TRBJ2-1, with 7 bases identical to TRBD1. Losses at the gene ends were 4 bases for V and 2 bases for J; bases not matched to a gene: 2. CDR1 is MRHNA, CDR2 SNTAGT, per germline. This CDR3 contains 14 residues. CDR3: CASSAGTAYNEQFF. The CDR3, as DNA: TGTGCCAGCAGTGCAGGGACAGCCTACAATGAGCAGTTCTTC.

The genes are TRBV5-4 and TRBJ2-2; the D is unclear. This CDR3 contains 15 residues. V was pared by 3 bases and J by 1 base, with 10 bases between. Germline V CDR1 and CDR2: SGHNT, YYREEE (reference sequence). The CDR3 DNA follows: TGTGCCAGCAGCTCTCGGGTCAAGAACACCGGGGAGCTGTTTTTT. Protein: CASSSRVKNTGELFF. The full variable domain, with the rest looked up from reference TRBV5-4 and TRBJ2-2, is ETGVTQSPTHLIKTRGQQVTLRCSSQSGHNTVSWYQQALGQGPQFIFQYYREEENGRGNFPPRFSGLQFPNYSSELNVNALELDDSALYLCASSSRVKNTGELFFGEGSRLTVL.

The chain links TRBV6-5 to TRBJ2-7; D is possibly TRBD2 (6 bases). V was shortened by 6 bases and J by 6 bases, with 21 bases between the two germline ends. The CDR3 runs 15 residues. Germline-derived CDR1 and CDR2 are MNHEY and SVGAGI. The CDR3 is CASRPLGGDSGEQYF. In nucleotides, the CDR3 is TGTGCCAGCAGGCCCCTCGGAGGGGACTCTGGCGAGCAGTACTTC.

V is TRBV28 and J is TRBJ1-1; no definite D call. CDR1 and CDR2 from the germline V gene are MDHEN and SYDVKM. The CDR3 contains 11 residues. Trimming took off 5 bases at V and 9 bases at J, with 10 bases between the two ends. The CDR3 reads CASSRAIQAFF. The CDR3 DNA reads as TGTGCCAGCAGTCGAGCTATACAAGCTTTCTTT.

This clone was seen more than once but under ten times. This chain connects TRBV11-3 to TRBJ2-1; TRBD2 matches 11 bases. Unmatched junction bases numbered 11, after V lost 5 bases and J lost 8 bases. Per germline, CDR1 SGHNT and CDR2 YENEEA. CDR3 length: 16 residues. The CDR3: CASSRGTSGRTDEQFF. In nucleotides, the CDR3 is TGTGCCAGCAGCCGAGGGACTAGCGGACGCACCGATGAGCAGTTCTTC.

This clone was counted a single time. This CDR3 reads CASSKRGGDTGELFF. CDR3 nucleotide sequence: TGTGCCAGCAGCAAGCGGGGGGGAGACACCGGGGAGCTGTTTTTT. The V gene is TRBV7-8, the J gene TRBJ2-2, with 10 bases that match TRBD2. Germline CDR1 SGHVS, CDR2 FQNEAQ. V gave up 5 bases and J gave up 3 bases; unmatched junction bases: 3. The CDR3 length is 15 residues.

The CDR3 DNA sequence: TGTGCCAGCAGTGAATGGGGGACTAGTCAGGATTACGAGCAGTACTTC. Protein: CASSEWGTSQDYEQYF. The chain links TRBV25-1 to TRBJ2-7; 8 bases line up with TRBD2. This CDR3 is built from 16 residues. Trimming removed 1 base from V and 4 bases from J; junction bases left unmatched: 9. Per germline, CDR1 MGHDK and CDR2 SYGVNS.

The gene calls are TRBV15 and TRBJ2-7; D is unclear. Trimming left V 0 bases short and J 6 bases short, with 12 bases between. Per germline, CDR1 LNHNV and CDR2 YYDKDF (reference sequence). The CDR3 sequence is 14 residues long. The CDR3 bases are TGTGCCACCAGCAGAGATCTAGGGCCGATCGAGCAGTACTTC. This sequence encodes CATSRDLGPIEQYF.

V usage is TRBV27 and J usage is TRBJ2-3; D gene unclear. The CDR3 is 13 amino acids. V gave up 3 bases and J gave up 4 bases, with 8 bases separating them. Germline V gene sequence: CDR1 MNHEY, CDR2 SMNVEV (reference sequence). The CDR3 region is CASSFLKSDTQYF. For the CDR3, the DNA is TGTGCCAGCAGTTTTTTGAAGTCAGATACGCAGTATTTT.

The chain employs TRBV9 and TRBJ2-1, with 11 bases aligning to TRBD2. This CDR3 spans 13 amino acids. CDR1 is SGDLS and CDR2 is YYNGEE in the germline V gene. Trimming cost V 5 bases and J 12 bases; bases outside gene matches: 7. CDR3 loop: CASRGSGGAGQFF. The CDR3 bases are TGTGCCAGCAGGGGTAGCGGGGGGGCAGGGCAGTTCTTC. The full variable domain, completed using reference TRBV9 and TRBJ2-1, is DSGVTQTPKHLITATGQRVTLRCSPRSGDLSVYWYQQSLDQGLQFLIQYYNGEERAKGNILERFSAQQFPDLHSELNLSSLELGDSALYFCASRGSGGAGQFFGPGTRLTVL.

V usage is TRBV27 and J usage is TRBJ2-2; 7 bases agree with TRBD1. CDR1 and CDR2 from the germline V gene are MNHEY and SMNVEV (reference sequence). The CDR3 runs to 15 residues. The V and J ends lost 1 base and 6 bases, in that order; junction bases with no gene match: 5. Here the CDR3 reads CASSLYRGRAGELFF. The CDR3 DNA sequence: TGTGCCAGCAGTTTATACAGGGGTCGAGCCGGGGAGCTGTTTTTT.

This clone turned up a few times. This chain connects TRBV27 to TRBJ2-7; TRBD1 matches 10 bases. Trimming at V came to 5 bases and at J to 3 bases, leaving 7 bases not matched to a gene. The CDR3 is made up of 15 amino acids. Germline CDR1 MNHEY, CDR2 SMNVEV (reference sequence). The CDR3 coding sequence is TGTGCCAGCAGTAACCGGGACAGGGGCTTCTACGAGCAGTACTTC. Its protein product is CASSNRDRGFYEQYF.

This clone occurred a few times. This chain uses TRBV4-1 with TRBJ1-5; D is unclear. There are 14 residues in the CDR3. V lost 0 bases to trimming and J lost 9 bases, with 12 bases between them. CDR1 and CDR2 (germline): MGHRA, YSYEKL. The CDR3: CASSQDLFFPPQHF. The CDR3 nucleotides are TGCGCCAGCAGCCAAGATTTATTCTTTCCGCCCCAGCATTTT.

CDR3 amino acids: CASSLIQRPGNTIYF. In nucleotides, the CDR3 is TGTGCCAGCAGCCTCATACAGAGGCCTGGAAACACCATATATTTT. The rearrangement joins TRBV2 to TRBJ1-3; no reliable D call. Germline CDR1 and CDR2: SNHLY and FYNNEI. The germline V and J ends were trimmed by 6 bases and 2 bases, with 14 bases remaining between them. The CDR3 loop spans 15 amino acids.

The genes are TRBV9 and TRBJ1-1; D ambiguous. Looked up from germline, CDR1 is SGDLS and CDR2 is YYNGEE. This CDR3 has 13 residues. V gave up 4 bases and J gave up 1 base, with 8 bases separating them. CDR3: CASSYGGNTEAFF. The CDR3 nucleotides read TGTGCCAGCAGCTATGGCGGGAACACTGAAGCTTTCTTT.

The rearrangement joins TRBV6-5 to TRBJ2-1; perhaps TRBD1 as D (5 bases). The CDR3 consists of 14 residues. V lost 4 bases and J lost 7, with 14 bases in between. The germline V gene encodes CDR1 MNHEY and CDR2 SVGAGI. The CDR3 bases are TGTGCCAGCAGTTTGGACACGGCTTCTAATGAGCAGTTCTTC. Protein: CASSLDTASNEQFF.

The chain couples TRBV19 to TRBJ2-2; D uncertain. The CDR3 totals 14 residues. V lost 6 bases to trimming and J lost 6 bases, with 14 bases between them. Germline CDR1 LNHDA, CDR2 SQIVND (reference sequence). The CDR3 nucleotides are TGTGCCAGTAGGGTCATAGGGATCCCCGGGGAGCTGTTTTTT. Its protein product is CASRVIGIPGELFF. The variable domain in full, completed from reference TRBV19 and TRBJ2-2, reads DGGITQSPKYLFRKEGQNVTLSCEQNLNHDAMYWYRQDPGQGLRLIYYSQIVNDFQKGDIAEGYSVSREKKESFPLTVTSAQKNPTAFYLCASRVIGIPGELFFGEGSRLTVL.